Listed below are T cell receptor beta chains from one sample, sequenced in a study of CD8 T cells in Susac syndrome. TCRdb reprocessed the immunoSEQ multiplex PCR reads with MiXCR, giving one entry per CDR3 protein. The data contain 200,000 or so distinct CDR3 sequences, about 95% of them singletons. Sequenced: CD4+ T cells from PBMCs. These receptors all come from a human donor with multiple sclerosis. CDR3s include the opening cysteine and the closing phenylalanine or tryptophan. The D gene is left open where the match is weak.

TRBV7-9	TRBD1	TRBJ2-2	CASSTGAWDTGELFF
TRBV29-1	TRBD1	TRBJ2-2	CSVGQLSGQGTGELFF
TRBV7-2	NA	TRBJ1-1	CASSPNQRAEAFF
TRBV25-1	NA	TRBJ1-1	CASRRQENTEAFF
TRBV29-1	NA	TRBJ2-5	CSVGETQYF
TRBV5-4	TRBD1	TRBJ2-5	CASSSGQGLGETQYF
TRBV21-1	NA	TRBJ1-1	CASSKGATEAFF
TRBV29-1	NA	TRBJ2-1	CSGAGTGNNEQFF
TRBV6-2/TRBV6-3	NA	TRBJ2-5	CASRPRRTKETQYF
TRBV25-1	NA	TRBJ2-5	CASSIDETQYF
TRBV18	NA	TRBJ1-1	CASSVGTLVNTEAFF
TRBV7-9	NA	TRBJ2-1	CASPAAEQFF
TRBV7-9	NA	TRBJ2-1	CASSFNNLQFF
TRBV28	TRBD2	TRBJ2-1	CASSRLAGGFNEQFF
TRBV30	TRBD1	TRBJ1-2	CAWTRTGRFTTF
TRBV20-1	NA	TRBJ2-5	CSAGDRRQETQYF
TRBV12-3/TRBV12-4	NA	TRBJ1-5	CASSFHGQLNQPQHF
TRBV19	TRBD2	TRBJ2-1	CASSTLAGVPSSYNEQFF
TRBV30	NA	TRBJ2-6	CAWSVGGANVLTF
TRBV5-1	NA	TRBJ2-3	CASSLTGLRDTQYF
TRBV12-3/TRBV12-4	NA	TRBJ1-5	CASSFLAAGNQPQHF
TRBV29-1	TRBD2	TRBJ2-5	CSGEKAGETQYF
TRBV29-1	NA	TRBJ2-1	CSVLGGIGTNEQFF
TRBV30	NA	TRBJ1-5	CAWSMRGTWSNQPQHF
TRBV20-1	NA	TRBJ2-1	CSATPPRKRVWRDNEQFF
TRBV14	NA	TRBJ1-1	CASSPLSLSEAFF
TRBV7-2	NA	TRBJ1-2	CASSFWGNYGYTF
TRBV5-1	NA	TRBJ2-1	CASSLFNSWSRNEQFF
TRBV30	NA	TRBJ1-4	CAWSKQQGAELFF
TRBV7-2	NA	TRBJ2-2	CASSSGLNTGELFF
TRBV3-1	TRBD2	TRBJ2-5	CASSQVTSGLETQYF
TRBV27	NA	TRBJ2-7	CASSKRTDYEQYF
TRBV12-3/TRBV12-4	NA	TRBJ2-7	CASSWGGQEQYF
TRBV5-1	NA	TRBJ1-1	CASAGQEEAFF
TRBV20-1	NA	TRBJ2-5	CSAPLRGVETQYF
TRBV29-1	NA	TRBJ2-1	CSVALRGGEQFF
TRBV25-1	NA	TRBJ2-3	CASSEYTDTQYF
TRBV20-1	NA	TRBJ1-1	CSARDWDNMNTEAFF
TRBV9	NA	TRBJ2-3	CASSVGLGEITDTQYF
TRBV9	TRBD1	TRBJ1-6	CASSFGQGLNSPLHF
TRBV29-1	NA	TRBJ1-1	CSVPGPSAEAFF
TRBV29-1	TRBD1	TRBJ1-2	CSANRDSYGYTF
TRBV6-1	TRBD2	TRBJ2-6	CASSRSGLASGANVLTF
TRBV29-1	NA	TRBJ2-2	CSVVTYHTGELFF
TRBV12-3/TRBV12-4	NA	TRBJ1-6	CASSLIRDSPLHF
TRBV3-1	NA	TRBJ2-4	CASSPAKNIQYF
TRBV10-3	NA	TRBJ2-7	CAIRQGGIEQYF
TRBV20-1	TRBD1	TRBJ1-1	CSARPRGSQVWTEAFF